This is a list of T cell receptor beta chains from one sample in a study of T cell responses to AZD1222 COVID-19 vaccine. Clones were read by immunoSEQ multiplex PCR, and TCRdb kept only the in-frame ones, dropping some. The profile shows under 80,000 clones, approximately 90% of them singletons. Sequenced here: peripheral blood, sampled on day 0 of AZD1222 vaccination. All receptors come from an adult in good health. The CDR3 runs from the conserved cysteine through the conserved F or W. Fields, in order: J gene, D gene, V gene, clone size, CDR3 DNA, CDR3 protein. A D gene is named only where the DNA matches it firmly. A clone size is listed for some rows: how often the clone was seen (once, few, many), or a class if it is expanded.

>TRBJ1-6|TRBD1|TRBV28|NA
TGTGCCAGCAGTGCCGGGACAGGGAGCTCCTATAATTCACCCCTCCACTTT
CASSAGTGSSYNSPLHF
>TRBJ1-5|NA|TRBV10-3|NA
TGTGCCTCGAGGGTATCAGGGCACAATCAGCCCCAGCATTTT
CASRVSGHNQPQHF
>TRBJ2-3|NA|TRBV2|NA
TGTGCCAGCCGGCGGACAGTCACTAGCACAGATACGCAGTATTTT
CASRRTVTSTDTQYF
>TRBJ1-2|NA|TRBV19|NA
TGTGCCAGTAGTCCCTACTCCTATGGCTACACCTTC
CASSPYSYGYTF
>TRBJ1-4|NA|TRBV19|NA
TGTGCCAGTAGTATAGCAACAGCAACTAATGAAAAACTGTTTTTT
CASSIATATNEKLFF
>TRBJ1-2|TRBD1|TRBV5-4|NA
TGTGCCAGCAGCCCAGGACAGGGAGCCTTCGGCTACACCTTC
CASSPGQGAFGYTF
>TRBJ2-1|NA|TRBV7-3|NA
TGTGCCAGCGGACTACTAGCAAGAGTCGGCAATGAGCAGTTCTTC
CASGLLARVGNEQFF
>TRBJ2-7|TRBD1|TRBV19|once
TGTGCCAGTAGTATCGGGACAGGAGTTAGCTACGAGCAGTACTTC
CASSIGTGVSYEQYF
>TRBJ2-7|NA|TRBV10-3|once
TGTGCCTCGAGGACAGGAGAGGGGGGAGAGCAGTACTTC
CASRTGEGGEQYF
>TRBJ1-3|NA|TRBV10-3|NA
TGTGCCATCAGTGACGGGGACTCTGGAAACACCATATATTTT
CAISDGDSGNTIYF
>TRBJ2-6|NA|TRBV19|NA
TGTGCCAGTACCCCCCCTGGACGGGCCAACGTCCTGACTTTC
CASTPPGRANVLTF
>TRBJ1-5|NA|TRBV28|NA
TGTGCCAGCAGTTTGGAGCGGGGAGGCAATCAGCCCCAGCATTTT
CASSLERGGNQPQHF
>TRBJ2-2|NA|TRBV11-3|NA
TGTGCCAGCAGCTTACAGGGTCCCACCGGGGAGCTGTTTTTT
CASSLQGPTGELFF
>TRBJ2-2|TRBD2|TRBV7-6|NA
TGTGCCAGCAGCTTCACCGTGGGCGGGAGCACCGGGGAGCTGTTTTTT
CASSFTVGGSTGELFF
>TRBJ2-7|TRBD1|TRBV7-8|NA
TGTGCCAGCAGCTTAGGTCCGGGACAGGTTCGCGAGCAGTACTTC
CASSLGPGQVREQYF
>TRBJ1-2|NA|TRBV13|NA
TGTGCCAGCAGCTTCGCCTCCTATGGCTACACCTTC
CASSFASYGYTF
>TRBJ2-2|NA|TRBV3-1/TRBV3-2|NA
TGTGCCAGCATGGCGGGCGGGGCCGGGGAGCTGTTTTTT
CASMAGGAGELFF
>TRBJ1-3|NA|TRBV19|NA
TGTGCCAGTTCCTGGGGATCTGGAAACACCATATATTTT
CASSWGSGNTIYF
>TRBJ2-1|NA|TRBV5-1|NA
TGCGCCAGCAGCCCGACTAGATTAGGTGCCTACAATGAGCAGTTCTTC
CASSPTRLGAYNEQFF
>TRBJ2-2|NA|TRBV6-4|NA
TGTGCCAGCAGTGACTCTGTTACCGGGGAGCTGTTTTTT
CASSDSVTGELFF
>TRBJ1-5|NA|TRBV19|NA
TGTGCCAGTAAGGGCAGGGCGAATAGCAATCAGCCCCAGCATTTT
CASKGRANSNQPQHF
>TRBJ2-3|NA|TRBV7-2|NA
TGTGCCAGCAGCTTAGTCGGGCGTGATACGCAGTATTTT
CASSLVGRDTQYF
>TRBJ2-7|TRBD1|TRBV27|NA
TGTGCCAGCAGTTTTGGGACAGGGGGATACGAGCAGTACTTC
CASSFGTGGYEQYF